This T cell receptor beta chain came from a study of OX40 agonist ivuxolimab in advanced cancers. Study context: Partial response was recorded in three patients: one hepatocellular carcinoma and two cutaneous melanoma cases. General study points: It was not determined which antigens were specifically recognized by the peripheral T cells that had undergone clonal expansion. The mean number of expanded clones was higher in CD8+ T cells than in CD4+.

Produced via immunoSEQ multiplex PCR; TCRdb's table is partial and in-frame only. Here the sample spans 37,000 or so clones, 82% being singletons. At cycle 4 day 1, cycle 7 day 1, and baseline, blood was sampled. About this clone: The target antigen is unknown.

Germline CDR1 and CDR2: ENHRY and SYGVKD. CDR3 length: 14 residues. V shed 4 bases and J shed 7 bases, with 13 bases lying between them. This clonotype was obtained from an adult with an advanced solid tumor such as melanoma, head and neck, liver or kidney cancer. This specimen consisted of CD4+ or CD8+ T cells sorted from blood, obtained in a trial of the OX40 agonist ivuxolimab. The chain combines TRBV10-3 with TRBJ2-2; no firm D call. CDR3 in amino acids: CAISGYLGGGELFF. In DNA form, the CDR3 reads TGTGCCATCAGTGGGTACCTAGGCGGCGGGGAGCTGTTTTTT.